This T cell receptor (beta chain) came from a study of blood T cell repertoires in COVID-19. Data came from immunoSEQ multiplex PCR; TCRdb stores just in-frame clones and leaves some out. The data hold 90,000 to 150,000 clones, with over 75% observed a single time. CDR1 and CDR2 from the germline V gene are WNHNN and SYGVQD (reference sequence). CDR3 length: 14 amino acids. The V gene end was trimmed by 2 bases and the J gene end by 6 bases; junction bases not matched to a gene: 4. Material for sequencing was peripheral blood. This clonotype originated in a man aged 65-85 years with active or convalescent COVID-19. The J gene is TRBJ2-3, the V gene TRBV10-1, with 8 bases identical to TRBD1. The CDR3 here is CASSEAGGADTQYF. In DNA form, the CDR3 reads TGCGCCAGCAGTGAGGCAGGGGGCGCGGATACGCAGTATTTT.